Below, one T cell receptor (beta chain) is given with its context. The target antigen is unknown. These data come from a study of early T cells in non-severe SARS-CoV-2 infection. Study details: Sequencing of unsorted whole blood was done on bulk RNA, leaving chains unpaired. Findings and limits, study-wide: Anti-spike CD8 responses were favored in VDJdb matching, and private and CD4 specificities were missed.

This CDR3 has 14 residues. Looked up from germline, CDR1 is SGHAT and CDR2 is FQNNGV. The V and J ends lost 3 bases and 7 bases, in that order; junction bases with no gene match: 9. Unique molecular identifiers were added to individual cDNA molecules. TCRdb re-called the 5' RACE reads with MiXCR, one entry per CDR3 protein. The sample contains about 72,000 distinct CDR3 sequences, approximately 8.3% of which appear only once. The origin of this receptor is an adult who was a healthcare worker with PCR-confirmed SARS-CoV-2 infection or an uninfected control (not recorded which). The chain is built from TRBV11-2 and TRBJ2-7; 7 nucleotides line up with TRBD1. Sample: whole blood. The CDR3 DNA reads TGTGCCAGCAGCTTTAGGGGGCCCGAGGGGGAGCAGTACTTC. Protein sequence: CASSFRGPEGEQYF.